This T cell receptor beta chain derives from a study of shared clonotypes between healthy human individuals. Study results and caveats: Although depth was large, rarefaction showed that sequencing of the sorted subsets was incomplete. Some clonotypes were shared by all four sorted-subset donors, while others were not shared. The non-shared ones had lower generation probabilities than the shared ones. Only blood samples were collected, and tissue repertoires likely differ.

The material for each subset, its genomic DNA, was split evenly across several immunoSEQ plates. The protocol was immunoSEQ multiplex PCR, while the TCRdb copy is restricted to in-frame clones and leaves out a portion. In the table there are tens of thousands of clones, 62% of which are singletons. V lost 0 bases and J 3 bases, leaving 6 bases between the germline ends. The CDR3 has 13 residues. Germline V gene sequence: CDR1 SGHRS, CDR2 YFSETQ. As regards this clone: The antigen is unknown.

Input material: memory CD8+ T cells sorted from blood. Subset noted: CD45RO+ cells pooled with CCR7-negative TemRA cells. The rearrangement joins TRBV5-1 to TRBJ1-1; unclear D gene. The source is a man aged 25-45 years in good health. DNA for the CDR3: TGCGCCAGCAGCTTGGAGGCCCACACTGAAGCTTTCTTT. Translation: CASSLEAHTEAFF.